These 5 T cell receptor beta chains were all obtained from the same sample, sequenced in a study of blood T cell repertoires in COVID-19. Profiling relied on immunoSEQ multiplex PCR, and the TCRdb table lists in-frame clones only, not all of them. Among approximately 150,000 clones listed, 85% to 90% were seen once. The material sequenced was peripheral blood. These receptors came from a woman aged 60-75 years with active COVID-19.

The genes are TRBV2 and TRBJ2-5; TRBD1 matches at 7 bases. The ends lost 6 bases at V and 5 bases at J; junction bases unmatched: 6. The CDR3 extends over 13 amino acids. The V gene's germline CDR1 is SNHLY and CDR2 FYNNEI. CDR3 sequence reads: CASSLARGETQYF. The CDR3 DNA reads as TGTGCCAGCAGCCTCGCCAGGGGGGAGACCCAGTACTTC.

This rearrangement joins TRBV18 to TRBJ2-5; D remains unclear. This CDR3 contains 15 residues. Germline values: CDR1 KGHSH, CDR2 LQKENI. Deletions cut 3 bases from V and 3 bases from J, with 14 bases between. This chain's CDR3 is CASSPERFQKETQYF. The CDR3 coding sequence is TGTGCCAGCTCACCGGAGCGATTTCAGAAAGAGACCCAGTACTTC.

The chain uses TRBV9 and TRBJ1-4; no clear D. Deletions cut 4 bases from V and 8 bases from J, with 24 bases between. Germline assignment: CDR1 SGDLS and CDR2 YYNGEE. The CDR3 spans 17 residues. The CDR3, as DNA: TGTGCCAGCAGCCTCCCTCCTGGGCGGGGTGGAGAGGAAAAACTGTTTTTT. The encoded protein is CASSLPPGRGGEEKLFF.

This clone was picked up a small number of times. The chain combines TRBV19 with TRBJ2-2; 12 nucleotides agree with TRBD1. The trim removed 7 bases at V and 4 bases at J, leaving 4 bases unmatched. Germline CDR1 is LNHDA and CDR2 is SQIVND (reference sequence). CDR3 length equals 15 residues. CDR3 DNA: TGTGCCAGTATCCAGGGACAGGGGGCCACCGGGGAGCTGTTTTTT. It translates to CASIQGQGATGELFF. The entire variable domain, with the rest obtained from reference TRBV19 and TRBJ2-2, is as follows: DGGITQSPKYLFRKEGQNVTLSCEQNLNHDAMYWYRQDPGQGLRLIYYSQIVNDFQKGDIAEGYSVSREKKESFPLTVTSAQKNPTAFYLCASIQGQGATGELFFGEGSRLTVL.

The CDR3 coding sequence is TGTGCCAGCAGTTTAGACAGGGGTGGAAATTCACCCCTCCACTTT. This sequence encodes CASSLDRGGNSPLHF. This chain links TRBV27 with TRBJ1-6, with 8 bases identical to TRBD1. The CDR3 is 15 residues long. Germline loops: CDR1 MNHEY, CDR2 SMNVEV (reference sequence). The trim removed 2 bases at V and 7 bases at J, leaving 4 bases unmatched.